Listed below are T cell receptor beta chains from one sample, sequenced in a study of blood T cell repertoires in COVID-19. Clones were read by immunoSEQ multiplex PCR, and TCRdb kept only the in-frame ones, dropping some. The data hold under 250,000 clones, with approximately 90% observed a single time. The sequencing input was peripheral blood. Receptor source: a man in his sixties with COVID-19, enrolled during active disease. Both conserved end residues are part of each CDR3. The order of the fields is D gene, V gene, clone size, J gene, CDR3 protein, CDR3 DNA. D genes are given only for firm matches. Some rows have no size entry. The others give once, few or many, or a class for an expanded clone.

D: NA
V: TRBV6-5
size: NA
J: TRBJ1-6
CDR3: CASRRGQYNNSPLHF
DNA: TGTGCCAGCAGACGAGGTCAATACAATAATTCACCCCTCCACTTT

D: TRBD1
V: TRBV5-1
size: NA
J: TRBJ2-2
CDR3: CASSLGTTGVTGELFF
DNA: TGCGCCAGCAGCTTGGGTACCACAGGGGTCACCGGGGAGCTGTTTTTT

D: TRBD2
V: TRBV27
size: NA
J: TRBJ2-1
CDR3: CASSPRMTSGIGEQFF
DNA: TGTGCCAGCAGCCCACGGATGACTAGCGGGATAGGTGAGCAGTTCTTC

D: NA
V: TRBV6-5
size: NA
J: TRBJ1-5
CDR3: CASSEGTNQPQHF
DNA: TGTGCCAGCAGCGAGGGAACGAATCAGCCCCAGCATTTT

D: NA
V: TRBV18
size: few
J: TRBJ2-7
CDR3: CASSPGLGEQYF
DNA: TGTGCCAGCTCACCTGGGCTGGGCGAGCAGTACTTC

D: NA
V: TRBV19
size: NA
J: TRBJ1-2
CDR3: CASSALSNYGYTF
DNA: TGTGCCAGTAGCGCCCTATCTAACTATGGCTACACCTTC

D: NA
V: TRBV18
size: NA
J: TRBJ2-2
CDR3: CASSYRETGELFF
DNA: TGTGCCAGCTCATACAGGGAAACCGGGGAGCTGTTTTTT

D: NA
V: TRBV7-9
size: NA
J: TRBJ1-1
CDR3: CASSPPGVWAEAFF
DNA: TGTGCCAGCAGCCCCCCGGGAGTATGGGCTGAAGCTTTCTTT

D: NA
V: TRBV19
size: NA
J: TRBJ2-3
CDR3: CASSPLAQTDTQYF
DNA: TGTGCCAGTAGTCCTCTAGCCCAAACGGATACGCAGTATTTT

D: NA
V: TRBV12-3/TRBV12-4
size: NA
J: TRBJ1-3
CDR3: CASSRENTIYF
DNA: TGTGCCAGCAGCCGGGAGAACACCATATATTTT

D: TRBD1
V: TRBV5-5
size: NA
J: TRBJ2-7
CDR3: CASSWGQGAAYEQYF
DNA: TGTGCCAGCAGCTGGGGACAGGGGGCCGCCTACGAGCAGTACTTC

D: TRBD2
V: TRBV4-3
size: NA
J: TRBJ2-3
CDR3: CASSQDRLAGVDTQYF
DNA: TGCGCCAGCAGCCAAGATAGGCTAGCGGGAGTAGATACGCAGTATTTT

D: TRBD1
V: TRBV18
size: NA
J: TRBJ2-7
CDR3: CASSVGGQGPEQYF
DNA: TGTGCCAGCTCAGTCGGGGGACAGGGTCCCGAGCAGTACTTC

D: NA
V: TRBV9
size: NA
J: TRBJ1-3
CDR3: CASSGEGSSGNTIYF
DNA: TGTGCCAGCAGCGGAGAGGGAAGCTCTGGAAACACCATATATTTT

D: TRBD1
V: TRBV19
size: NA
J: TRBJ1-5
CDR3: CASAPLGQGNQPQHF
DNA: TGTGCCAGTGCCCCTTTAGGACAGGGTAATCAGCCCCAGCATTTT

D: TRBD1
V: TRBV2
size: once
J: TRBJ1-3
CDR3: CASSNLGRTGSGNTIYF
DNA: TGTGCCAGCAGTAACTTGGGTAGGACAGGGTCTGGAAACACCATATATTTT

D: NA
V: TRBV2
size: NA
J: TRBJ2-7
CDR3: CASKRSDEQYF
DNA: TGTGCCAGCAAGAGGAGCGACGAGCAGTACTTC

D: NA
V: TRBV6-4
size: NA
J: TRBJ2-1
CDR3: CASSEKQWIYNEQFF
DNA: TGTGCCAGCAGTGAGAAACAGTGGATCTACAATGAGCAGTTCTTC

D: NA
V: TRBV5-5
size: NA
J: TRBJ1-4
CDR3: CASSSGSGATNEKLFF
DNA: TGTGCCAGCAGCTCGGGGTCGGGAGCAACTAATGAAAAACTGTTTTTT

D: TRBD2
V: TRBV5-4
size: NA
J: TRBJ2-1
CDR3: CASTNGLAGGGEQFF
DNA: TGTGCCAGCACCAATGGACTAGCGGGAGGTGGTGAGCAGTTCTTC

D: TRBD1
V: TRBV18
size: NA
J: TRBJ2-4
CDR3: CASSGATGGKNIQYF
DNA: TGTGCCAGCTCAGGAGCGACAGGGGGTAAAAACATTCAGTACTTC

D: NA
V: TRBV18
size: NA
J: TRBJ1-1
CDR3: CASSPRTALNTEAFF
DNA: TGTGCCAGCTCACCGCGGACAGCGTTGAACACTGAAGCTTTCTTT

D: TRBD1
V: TRBV28
size: NA
J: TRBJ1-1
CDR3: CASSREIDRGAFF
DNA: TGTGCCAGCAGCCGAGAGATCGACAGGGGAGCTTTCTTT

D: NA
V: TRBV7-3
size: NA
J: TRBJ2-3
CDR3: CASSLAGQTSTDTQYF
DNA: TGTGCCAGCAGCTTAGCCGGACAGACTAGCACAGATACGCAGTATTTT

D: NA
V: TRBV25-1
size: NA
J: TRBJ1-4
CDR3: CASSEAGDGEKLFF
DNA: TGTGCCAGCAGTGAAGCAGGGGACGGTGAAAAACTGTTTTTT

D: TRBD1
V: TRBV7-9
size: NA
J: TRBJ1-2
CDR3: CASSLGGGQGETYGYTF
DNA: TGTGCCAGCAGCTTAGGCGGGGGACAGGGGGAGACCTATGGCTACACCTTC

D: NA
V: TRBV7-2
size: NA
J: TRBJ1-5
CDR3: CASSLTVNQPQHF
DNA: TGTGCCAGCAGTCTTACAGTCAATCAGCCCCAGCATTTT